This T cell receptor (beta chain) appears in the sequencing data of a study of T-cell reconstitution after alpha-beta-depleted transplantation in children. A word on this clonotype: Its specificity is not known.

General study results and limits: There were some patients whose high TCRbeta diversity at day 60 came from surviving recipient T cells and thymic progenitors. Expanded clones from the graft, numbering several hundred, reportedly supplied alpha-beta T cells about two months after transplant. The main origin of T-cell counts and diversity one year after transplant was newly produced T cells.

Preparation of the TCRbeta library used unique molecular identifiers. TCRdb reprocessed the PCR reads with MiXCR, giving one entry per CDR3 protein. Of 440,000 or so distinct CDR3 sequences listed, 43% are singletons. The TCR sequence derives from a girl aged 2 to 10 with aplastic anemia, due to receive a stem cell transplant. The material was PBMCs, obtained before TCRalphabeta/CD19-depleted stem cell transplant.

The CDR3 is CASSPGLSGSTDTQYF. The CDR3 DNA is TGTGCCAGCAGCCCGGGGCTTAGCGGTAGCACAGATACGCAGTATTTT. This chain uses TRBV5-4 with TRBJ2-3; tentatively, D is TRBD2 (6 bases). Trimming took off 4 bases at V and 0 bases at J, with 15 bases between the two ends. The CDR3 sequence is 16 residues long. In germline, CDR1 is SGHNT, CDR2 YYREEE (reference sequence).